This record looks at one TCR beta chain sequence and its context. Its antigen remains unidentified. This CDR3 region has 16 residues. The germline CDR1 and CDR2 sequences are SGHNT and YYREEE (reference sequence). Trimming pared 4 bases from V and 8 bases from J, leaving 22 bases between. The PCR used 60 Vbeta and 13 Jbeta primers. Using immunoSEQ multiplex PCR, the repertoire was profiled, and TCRdb retains in-frame clones only, with some absent. This table has fewer than 200,000 clones, roughly 70% appearing once. This specimen belongs to a study of cytomegalovirus exposure and HLA in healthy donors. Notes on the study in general: Of the V segments, some could not be distinguished, including TRBV6-2 and TRBV6-3, and were excluded. In a later analysis, most CMV-associated TCR beta chains appeared HLA-restricted.

Each donor's status was that of a healthy bone marrow donor. Material: PBMCs. The TCR sequence derives from a girl under 18 in good health and CMV-seronegative. This rearrangement joins TRBV5-4 to TRBJ1-3; D is perhaps TRBD1 (5 bases). CDR3 sequence: CASSPAGGPPGDTIYF. DNA of the CDR3: TGTGCCAGCAGCCCTGCGGGGGGACCACCGGGAGACACCATATATTTT.